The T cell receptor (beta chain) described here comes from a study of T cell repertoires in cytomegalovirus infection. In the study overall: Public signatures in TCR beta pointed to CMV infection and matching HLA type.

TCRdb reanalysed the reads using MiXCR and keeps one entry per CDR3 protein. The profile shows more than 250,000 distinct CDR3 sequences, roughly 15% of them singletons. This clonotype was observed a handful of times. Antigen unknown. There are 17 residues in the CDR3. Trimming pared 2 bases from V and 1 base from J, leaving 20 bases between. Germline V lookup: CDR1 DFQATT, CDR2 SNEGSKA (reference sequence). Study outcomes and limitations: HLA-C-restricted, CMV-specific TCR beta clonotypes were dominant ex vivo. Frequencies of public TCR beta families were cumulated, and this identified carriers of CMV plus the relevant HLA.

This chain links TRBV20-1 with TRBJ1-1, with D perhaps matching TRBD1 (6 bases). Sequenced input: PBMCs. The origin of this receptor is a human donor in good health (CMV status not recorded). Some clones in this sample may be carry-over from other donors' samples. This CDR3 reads CSARSQTWTAGNTEAFF. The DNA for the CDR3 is TGCAGTGCTAGAAGTCAGACCTGGACAGCGGGGAACACTGAAGCTTTCTTT.